Each of the 5 T cell receptor beta chains below was sequenced from the same sample in a study of T cell changes during pregnancy in multiple sclerosis. The table came from immunoSEQ multiplex PCR; TCRdb's copy has only in-frame clones and leaves some out. The data contain about 110,000 clones, around 90% of them singletons. The material sequenced was peripheral blood, taken in the third trimester of pregnancy. Source of these receptors: a female donor with multiple sclerosis, enrolled in a pregnancy study.

The V and J genes are TRBV7-2 and TRBJ2-7; D ambiguous. This CDR3 region has 13 residues. V lost 5 bases and J lost 4, with 12 bases in between. Germline loops: CDR1 SGHTA, CDR2 FQGNSA. The CDR3 DNA sequence: TGTGCCAGCAGCCCCCGGGTAGATTACGAGCAGTACTTC. This gives the protein CASSPRVDYEQYF. Full variable domain (rest looked up from reference TRBV7-2 and TRBJ2-7): GAGVSQSPSNKVTEKGKDVELRCDPISGHTALYWYRQSLGQGLEFLIYFQGNSAPDKSGLPSDRFSAERTGGSVSTLTIQRTQQEDSAVYLCASSPRVDYEQYFGPGTRLTVT.

This clone showed up just once. V is TRBV28 and J is TRBJ2-5, with D perhaps TRBD2 (6 bases). The CDR3 has 15 amino acids. The germline V and J ends were trimmed by 6 bases and 6 bases, with 20 bases remaining between them. Germline-derived CDR1 and CDR2 are MDHEN and SYDVKM. In nucleotides, the CDR3 is TGTGCCAGCAGCCCAGCCGTGGAGGGTAGAAAGACCCAGTACTTC. Translation gives CASSPAVEGRKTQYF.

This clone was counted once. This chain uses TRBV15 with TRBJ1-1; a possible D gene is TRBD1 (5 bases). The CDR3 extends over 15 amino acids. Trimming removed 6 bases at V and 4 bases at J, with 18 bases between. Germline CDR1 is LNHNV and CDR2 is YYDKDF (reference sequence). The chain's CDR3 is CATSLAIQGGTEAFF. CDR3 coding DNA: TGTGCCACCAGTCTGGCCATTCAGGGTGGCACTGAAGCTTTCTTT.

J is TRBJ2-1 and V is TRBV5-1; TRBD1 is a possible D gene (5 bases). The CDR3 loop spans 14 amino acids. V was cut by 5 bases and J by 2 bases, with 11 bases left in between. CDR1 is SGHRS and CDR2 is YFSETQ in the germline V gene. CDR3 region: CASRPLGAYNEQFF. CDR3 in DNA: TGCGCCAGCAGGCCCTTAGGGGCCTACAATGAGCAGTTCTTC.

This clone has just a few counts. This rearrangement joins TRBV7-9 to TRBJ2-1; perhaps TRBD2 as D (6 bases). The CDR3 spans 15 residues. Trimming took 6 bases from V and 6 from J, leaving 18 bases between them. Per germline, CDR1 SEHNR and CDR2 FQNEAQ (reference sequence). DNA for the CDR3: TGTGCCAGCAGGCTACAGGTTGGAGGGGTCAATGAGCAGTTCTTC. This translates into CASRLQVGGVNEQFF. Combining the CDR3 with reference TRBV7-9 and TRBJ2-1 gives the whole variable domain DTGVSQNPRHKITKRGQNVTFRCDPISEHNRLYWYRQTLGQGPEFLTYFQNEAQLEKSRLLSDRFSAERPKGSFSTLEIQRTEQGDSAMYLCASRLQVGGVNEQFFGPGTRLTVL.